The 27 T cell receptor beta chains presented below share a single source sample, sequenced in a study of blood T cell repertoires in COVID-19. Some clones are missing from TCRdb's copy, which holds only in-frame ones; the method was immunoSEQ multiplex PCR. The sample yields 130,000 to 150,000 clones, approximately 88% seen once. The sample was PBMCs or T cells enriched from blood (not recorded which). The receptors originated from a woman in her 30s with acute COVID-19.

The chain carries TRBV5-6 and TRBJ1-4; 8 nucleotides match TRBD1. The CDR3 covers 15 residues. The V segment lost 3 bases and the J segment 7 bases; nucleotides outside the gene matches: 8. Per the germline V gene, CDR1 is SGHDT and CDR2 is YYEEEE. CDR3 amino acids: CASSSIKTGAEKLFF. Written as DNA, the CDR3 is TGTGCCAGCAGCTCAATAAAGACAGGGGCTGAAAAACTGTTTTTT. The complete variable domain, with remaining parts taken from reference TRBV5-6 and TRBJ1-4, reads DAGVTQSPTHLIKTRGQQVTLRCSPKSGHDTVSWYQQALGQGPQFIFQYYEEEERQRGNFPDRFSGHQFPNYSSELNVNALLLGDSALYLCASSSIKTGAEKLFFGSGTQLSVL.

The CDR3 loop is CAGDRVGQNTIYF. The CDR3 DNA reads TGTGCCGGCGACAGGGTTGGACAGAACACCATATATTTT. The rearrangement links TRBV30 to TRBJ1-3; 7 bases fit TRBD1. Per the germline V gene, CDR1 is GTSNPN and CDR2 is SVGIG (reference sequence). CDR3 length: 13 amino acids. Trimming at V came to 8 bases and at J to 7 bases, leaving 11 bases not matched to a gene.

This chain connects TRBV5-1 to TRBJ2-7, with 7 nucleotides matching TRBD2. The CDR3 extends over 14 amino acids. Germline CDR1 and CDR2: SGHRS and YFSETQ. V shed 1 base and J 5 bases; nucleotides not matched to a gene: 6. The CDR3 loop reads CASSLTGLDHEQYF. In nucleotides, the CDR3 is TGCGCCAGCAGCTTGACAGGACTAGATCACGAGCAGTACTTC.

The chain carries TRBV28 and TRBJ2-7, with D possibly being TRBD1 (6 bases). V was shortened by 2 bases and J by 4 bases, with 15 bases between the two germline ends. Germline V gene lookup returns CDR1 MDHEN and CDR2 SYDVKM. The CDR3 is 15 amino acids. In nucleotides, the CDR3 is TGTGCCAGCAGTTTACTGACAGGAGATATATACGAGCAGTACTTC. This encodes CASSLLTGDIYEQYF.

The rearrangement uses TRBV5-6 and TRBJ2-7, with D possibly TRBD2 on 6 matching bases. This CDR3 has 11 amino acids. Trimming took 4 bases from V and 9 from J, leaving 11 bases between them. From germline, CDR1 is SGHDT and CDR2 YYEEEE. The CDR3 DNA reads TGTGCCAGCAGCGGGGGGTCGAGGCAGTACTTC. Amino acid sequence: CASSGGSRQYF.

The V and J genes are TRBV15 and TRBJ2-1; 7 nucleotides align to TRBD1. The germline V gene encodes CDR1 LNHNV and CDR2 YYDKDF (reference sequence). The CDR3 sequence is 15 residues long. V lost 3 bases to trimming and J lost 4 bases; unmatched junction nucleotides: 6. CDR3 coding DNA: TGTGCCACCAGCAGGACCCGGACAGGTTACAATGAGCAGTTCTTC. Translating it yields CATSRTRTGYNEQFF. Filled out from reference TRBV15 and TRBJ2-1, the complete variable domain reads DAMVIQNPRYQVTQFGKPVTLSCSQTLNHNVMYWYQQKSSQAPKLLFHYYDKDFNNEADTPDNFQSRRPNTSFCFLDIRSPGLGDTAMYLCATSRTRTGYNEQFFGPGTRLTVL.

V gene TRBV29-1 combines with J gene TRBJ2-1, with 12 bases identical to TRBD2. Germline-derived CDR1 and CDR2 are SQVTM and ANQGSEA. The CDR3 covers 15 residues. With 4 bases clipped from V and 3 bases from J, the junction kept 4 bases outside the gene matches. The CDR3 region is CSVGTSGGSYNEQFF. CDR3 sequence (DNA): TGCAGCGTTGGTACTAGCGGGGGGAGCTACAATGAGCAGTTCTTC.

This chain joins TRBV7-3 and TRBJ2-1; 9 bases line up with TRBD2. The CDR3 contains 16 residues. After removal of 1 base from V and 7 bases from J, the junction contained 8 bases not matched to a gene. Germline V gives CDR1 SGHTA, CDR2 FQGTGA. CDR3 sequence (DNA): TGTGCCAGCAGCTTAATAGGGGCTAGCGGGATGAATGAGCAGTTCTTC. The encoded protein is CASSLIGASGMNEQFF.

The rearrangement links TRBV5-6 to TRBJ1-1; D not resolved. The CDR3 runs 18 residues. Deletions cut 3 bases from V and 1 base from J, with 22 bases between. Per germline, CDR1 SGHDT and CDR2 YYEEEE. In DNA form, the CDR3 reads TGTGCCAGCAGCTCAGTTCCCGGGGTCGATCTGGGGAACACTGAAGCTTTCTTT. Translating gives CASSSVPGVDLGNTEAFF.

The chain links TRBV4-1 to TRBJ2-5, with 9 bases identical to TRBD2. V lost 1 base, J lost 0 bases, and 6 bases stayed unmatched. Germline assignment: CDR1 MGHRA and CDR2 YSYEKL. The CDR3 sequence is 17 residues long. The DNA of the CDR3 is TGCGCCAGCAGCCAAGGGCGGGAGGGCCCCTACCAAGAGACCCAGTACTTC. Translation gives CASSQGREGPYQETQYF.

The rearrangement joins TRBV9 to TRBJ2-7, with TRBD2 matching 7 bases. The CDR3 extends over 14 amino acids. Per germline, CDR1 SGDLS and CDR2 YYNGEE. The J segment lost 5 bases and the V segment lost 0 bases, leaving 5 bases of the junction unmatched. The CDR3 loop reads CASSVDGSGDEQYF. CDR3 nucleotide sequence: TGTGCCAGCAGCGTAGACGGGAGCGGGGACGAGCAGTACTTC.

This clone came up a few times. The V gene is TRBV9, the J gene TRBJ2-1; 11 bases map to TRBD2. Looked up from germline, CDR1 is SGDLS and CDR2 is YYNGEE. The V gene end was trimmed by 3 bases and the J gene end by 0 bases; junction bases not matched to a gene: 11. The CDR3 covers 19 residues. CDR3 sequence (DNA): TGTGCCAGCAGCGCCATTAGCGGGAGGGCCGTGAGCTCCTACAATGAGCAGTTCTTC. This gives the protein CASSAISGRAVSSYNEQFF.

V usage is TRBV7-2 and J usage is TRBJ2-3; 9 nucleotides line up with TRBD2. This CDR3 comprises 16 residues. Germline V gene lookup returns CDR1 SGHTA and CDR2 FQGNSA. V shed 5 bases, J shed 2 bases, and the junction held 8 bases outside the gene matches. The CDR3 reads CASSQLAGFPTDTQYF. CDR3 bases: TGTGCCAGCAGCCAACTAGCGGGTTTCCCCACAGATACGCAGTATTTT.

CDR3 in DNA: TGCGCCAGCAGTCAATATCGGGGACACATCTCCTACAATGAGCAGTTCTTC. Translated, it gives CASSQYRGHISYNEQFF. The rearrangement uses TRBV23-1 and TRBJ2-1; possible D gene TRBD1, 6 bases. TRBV23-1 qualifies as an ORF whose function is uncertain. V lost 1 base and J 0 bases, leaving 13 bases between the germline ends. The CDR3 sequence is 17 residues long.

The rearrangement links TRBV19 to TRBJ2-7, with 15 bases aligning to TRBD2. The CDR3 has 18 amino acids. Unmatched junction bases numbered 12, after V lost 5 bases and J lost 4 bases. Germline assignment: CDR1 LNHDA and CDR2 SQIVND (reference sequence). As DNA, the CDR3 is TGTGCCAGTAGTGAAAACGCGGGGGGACTAGCGGGAGGTTACGAGCAGTACTTC. Its protein is CASSENAGGLAGGYEQYF.

This clone was observed a few times. The chain uses TRBV9 and TRBJ2-1; TRBD2 matches 7 bases. Trimming cost V 4 bases and J 5 bases; bases outside gene matches: 9. The CDR3 covers 15 residues. The germline CDR1 and CDR2 sequences are SGDLS and YYNGEE. The CDR3 nucleotides are TGTGCCAGCAGCTTCCGGAGCGGGAAGAACAATGAGCAGTTCTTC. Amino acids: CASSFRSGKNNEQFF. The variable domain in full, with the rest retrieved from reference TRBV9 and TRBJ2-1, is DSGVTQTPKHLITATGQRVTLRCSPRSGDLSVYWYQQSLDQGLQFLIQYYNGEERAKGNILERFSAQQFPDLHSELNLSSLELGDSALYFCASSFRSGKNNEQFFGPGTRLTVL.

The V gene is TRBV24-1, the J gene TRBJ2-1, with TRBD1 identical over 9 bases. J was trimmed by 7 bases and V by 0 bases; bases with no gene match: 9. Germline V gene sequence: CDR1 KGHDR, CDR2 SFDVKD. The length of the CDR3 is 17 residues. This CDR3 reads CATSDLLKGTGKNEQFF. The CDR3 DNA reads TGTGCCACCAGTGATTTGCTTAAGGGGACAGGGAAAAATGAGCAGTTCTTC.

The chain links TRBV7-2 to TRBJ2-7; 8 positions match TRBD2. This CDR3 has 16 residues. V lost 3 bases and J lost 2; bases outside the gene matches: 9. Looked up from germline, CDR1 is SGHTA and CDR2 is FQGNSA. CDR3 coding DNA: TGTGCCAGCAGCTTGTTCTATAGCGGGGTTCCCTACGAGCAGTACTTC. This codes for CASSLFYSGVPYEQYF.

The chain employs TRBV27 and TRBJ2-1, with a weak D call TRBD2 (5 bases). V was clipped by 3 bases and J by 9 bases, with 15 bases between them. Germline assignment: CDR1 MNHEY and CDR2 SMNVEV (reference sequence). The CDR3 loop spans 14 amino acids. The CDR3 is CASSFTSSLIEQFF. The CDR3, as DNA: TGTGCCAGCAGTTTTACTAGTTCGCTCATTGAGCAGTTCTTC.

The rearrangement links TRBV7-9 to TRBJ2-3; 8 bases line up with TRBD1. Germline CDR1 and CDR2: SEHNR and FQNEAQ (reference sequence). The J segment lost 4 bases and the V segment lost 7 bases, leaving 13 bases of the junction unmatched. CDR3 length: 16 residues. CDR3 protein: CASTIPATGEADTQYF. The CDR3 region has the DNA TGTGCCAGCACCATTCCGGCGACAGGGGAGGCAGATACGCAGTATTTT.

This clone was counted a few times. This rearrangement joins TRBV19 to TRBJ2-3, with 7 bases fitting TRBD2. CDR3 length equals 16 residues. Germline V gene lookup returns CDR1 LNHDA and CDR2 SQIVND (reference sequence). With V trimmed by 10 bases and J by 3 bases, 16 bases remained unmatched. The CDR3: CATAEREGGRTDTQYF. CDR3 bases: TGTGCCACCGCCGAGAGGGAGGGAGGAAGAACAGATACGCAGTATTTT.

The V and J genes are TRBV19 and TRBJ1-1; the D gene is possibly TRBD1 (5 bases). Looked up from germline, CDR1 is LNHDA and CDR2 is SQIVND (reference sequence). The CDR3 is made up of 13 amino acids. Trimming cost V 5 bases and J 5 bases, with 12 bases left between them. CDR3 coding DNA: TGTGCCAGTAGTTCCAGGGTTTTGACTGAAGCTTTCTTT. Translated, it gives CASSSRVLTEAFF.

The chain couples TRBV7-2 to TRBJ2-7, with 8 positions matching TRBD2. There are 14 residues in the CDR3. Germline V gene sequence: CDR1 SGHTA, CDR2 FQGNSA. Losses at the gene ends were 3 bases for V and 2 bases for J; bases not matched to a gene: 3. The CDR3 protein is CASSLREVTYEQYF. In nucleotides, the CDR3 is TGTGCCAGCAGCTTGCGGGAGGTTACCTACGAGCAGTACTTC.

This chain uses TRBV5-1 with TRBJ2-7; 9 positions agree with TRBD1. Trimming at V came to 4 bases and at J to 4 bases, leaving 6 bases not matched to a gene. The CDR3 consists of 14 residues. CDR1 SGHRS and CDR2 YFSETQ come from the germline V gene. CDR3 DNA sequence: TGCGCCAGCAGCACGGGACAGGGACGATACGAGCAGTACTTC. Its translation: CASSTGQGRYEQYF.

The rearrangement joins TRBV20-1 to TRBJ1-4; D gene unclear. V lost 3 bases and J lost 7, with 12 bases in between. The CDR3 contains 13 residues. CDR1 and CDR2 (germline): DFQATT, SNEGSKA (reference sequence). The CDR3 is CSASKPYGEKLFF. The CDR3 DNA follows: TGCAGTGCTAGTAAACCGTACGGTGAAAAACTGTTTTTT.

The V call is TRBV30, the J call TRBJ2-3; TRBD2 matches 9 bases. The V gene's germline CDR1 is GTSNPN and CDR2 SVGIG (reference sequence). The V segment lost 2 bases and the J segment 1 base; nucleotides outside the gene matches: 1. The length of the CDR3 is 14 residues. The CDR3 sequence: CAWSIAGGTDTQYF. DNA for the CDR3: TGTGCCTGGAGTATAGCGGGAGGCACAGATACGCAGTATTTT. The full variable domain, completed using reference TRBV30 and TRBJ2-3, is SQTIHQWPATLVQPVGSPLSLECTVEGTSNPNLYWYRQAAGRGLQLLFYSVGIGQISSEVPQNLSASRPQDRQFILSSKKLLLSDSGFYLCAWSIAGGTDTQYFGPGTRLTVL.

The J gene is TRBJ2-2, the V gene TRBV5-4, with D unresolved. This CDR3 spans 16 amino acids. With 2 bases removed from V and 0 bases from J, the gap between germline ends came to 11 bases. Germline values: CDR1 SGHNT, CDR2 YYREEE (reference sequence). CDR3 loop: CASSFVQPANTGELFF. CDR3 coding DNA: TGTGCCAGCAGCTTTGTACAGCCTGCGAACACCGGGGAGCTGTTTTTT.